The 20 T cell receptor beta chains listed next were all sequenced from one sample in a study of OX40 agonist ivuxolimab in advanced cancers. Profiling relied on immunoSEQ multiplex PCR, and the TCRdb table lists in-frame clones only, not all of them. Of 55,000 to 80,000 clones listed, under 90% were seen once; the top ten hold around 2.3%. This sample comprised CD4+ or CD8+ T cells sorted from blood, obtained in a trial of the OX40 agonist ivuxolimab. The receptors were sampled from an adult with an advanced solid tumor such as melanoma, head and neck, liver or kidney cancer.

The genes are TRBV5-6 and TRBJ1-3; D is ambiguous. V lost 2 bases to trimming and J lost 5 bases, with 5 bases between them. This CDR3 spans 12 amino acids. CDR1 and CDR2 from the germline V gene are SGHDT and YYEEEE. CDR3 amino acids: CASSFKRNTIYF. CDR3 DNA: TGTGCCAGCAGCTTTAAGAGAAACACCATATATTTT.

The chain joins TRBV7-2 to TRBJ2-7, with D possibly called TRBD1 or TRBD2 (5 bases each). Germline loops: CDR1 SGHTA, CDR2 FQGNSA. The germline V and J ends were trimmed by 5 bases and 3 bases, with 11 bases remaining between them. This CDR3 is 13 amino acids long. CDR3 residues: CASSHSGGYEQYF. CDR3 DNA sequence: TGTGCCAGCAGCCATAGTGGGGGCTACGAGCAGTACTTC.

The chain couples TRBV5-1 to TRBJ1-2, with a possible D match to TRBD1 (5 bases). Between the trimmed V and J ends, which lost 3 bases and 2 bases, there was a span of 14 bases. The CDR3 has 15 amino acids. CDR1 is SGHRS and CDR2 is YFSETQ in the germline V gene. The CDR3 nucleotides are TGCGCCAGCAGCTCAAACGGGGACCGCAACTATGGCTACACCTTC. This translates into CASSSNGDRNYGYTF.

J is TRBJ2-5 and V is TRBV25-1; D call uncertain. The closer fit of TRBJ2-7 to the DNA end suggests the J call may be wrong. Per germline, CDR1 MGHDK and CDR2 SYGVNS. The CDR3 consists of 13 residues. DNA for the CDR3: TGTGCCAGCAGTGCGACTGGATACTACGAGCAGTACTTC. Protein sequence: CASSATGYYEQYF.

The CDR3 DNA sequence: TGTGCCAGCAGTCGGACAGTTCAAGAGACCCAGTACTTC. It is translated as CASSRTVQETQYF. V and J are TRBV6-1 and TRBJ2-5; maybe TRBD1 (6 bases). The CDR3 consists of 13 residues. Germline lookup yields CDR1 MNHNS and CDR2 SASEGT. V lost 5 bases, J lost 2 bases, and 9 bases lay in between.

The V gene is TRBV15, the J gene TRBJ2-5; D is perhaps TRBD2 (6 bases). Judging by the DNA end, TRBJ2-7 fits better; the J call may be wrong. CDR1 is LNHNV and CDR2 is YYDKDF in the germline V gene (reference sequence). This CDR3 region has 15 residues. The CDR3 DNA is TGTGCCACCAGCAGAGATGGAGGGTCATCCTACGAGCAGTACTTC. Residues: CATSRDGGSSYEQYF.

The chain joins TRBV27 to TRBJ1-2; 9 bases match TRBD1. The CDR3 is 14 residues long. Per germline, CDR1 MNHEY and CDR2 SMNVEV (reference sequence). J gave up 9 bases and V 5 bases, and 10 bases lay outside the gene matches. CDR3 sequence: CASSIQPGQGRYTF. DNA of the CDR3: TGTGCCAGCAGTATACAGCCGGGACAGGGTCGCTACACCTTC.

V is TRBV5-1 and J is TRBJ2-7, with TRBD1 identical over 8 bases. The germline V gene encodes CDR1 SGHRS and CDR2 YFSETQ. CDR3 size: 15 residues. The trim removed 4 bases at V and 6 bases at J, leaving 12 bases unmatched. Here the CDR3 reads CASSASGTGTGEQYF. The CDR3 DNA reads TGCGCCAGCAGCGCGTCCGGGACAGGAACGGGCGAGCAGTACTTC.

The DNA of the CDR3 is TGCGCCAGCAGCCAAGATTTAGGAACGCAGTATTTT. It is translated as CASSQDLGTQYF. The chain employs TRBV4-3 and TRBJ2-3; D not certain. The V end lost 0 bases, the J end lost 9 bases, and 7 bases lay between the germline ends. The CDR3 extends over 12 amino acids. Germline CDR1 and CDR2: LGHNA and YSLEER.

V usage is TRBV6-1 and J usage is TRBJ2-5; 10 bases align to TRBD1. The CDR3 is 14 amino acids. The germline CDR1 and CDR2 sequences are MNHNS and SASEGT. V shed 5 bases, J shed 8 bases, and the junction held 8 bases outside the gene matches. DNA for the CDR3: TGTGCCAGCAGTCCGGGGACAGGGGCCACCACCCAGTACTTC. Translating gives CASSPGTGATTQYF.

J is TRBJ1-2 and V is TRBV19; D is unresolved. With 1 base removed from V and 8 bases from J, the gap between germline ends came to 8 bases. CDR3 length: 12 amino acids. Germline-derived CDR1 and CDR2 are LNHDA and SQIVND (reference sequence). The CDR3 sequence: CASSIGGRGYTF. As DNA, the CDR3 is TGTGCCAGTAGTATAGGAGGGAGAGGCTACACCTTC. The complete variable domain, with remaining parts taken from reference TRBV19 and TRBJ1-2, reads DGGITQSPKYLFRKEGQNVTLSCEQNLNHDAMYWYRQDPGQGLRLIYYSQIVNDFQKGDIAEGYSVSREKKESFPLTVTSAQKNPTAFYLCASSIGGRGYTFGSGTRLTVV.

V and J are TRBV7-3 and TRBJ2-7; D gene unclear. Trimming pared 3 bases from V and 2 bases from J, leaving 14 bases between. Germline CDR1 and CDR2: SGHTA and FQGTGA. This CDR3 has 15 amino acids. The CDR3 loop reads CASSLDPIGTYEQYF. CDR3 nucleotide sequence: TGTGCCAGCAGCTTGGACCCTATCGGCACCTACGAGCAGTACTTC.

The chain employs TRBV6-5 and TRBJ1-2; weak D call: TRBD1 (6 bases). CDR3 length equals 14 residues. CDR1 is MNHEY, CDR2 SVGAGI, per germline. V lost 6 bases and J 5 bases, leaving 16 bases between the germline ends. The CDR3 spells CASSSAGTLYGYTF. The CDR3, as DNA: TGTGCCAGCAGCTCGGCCGGGACACTTTATGGCTACACCTTC.

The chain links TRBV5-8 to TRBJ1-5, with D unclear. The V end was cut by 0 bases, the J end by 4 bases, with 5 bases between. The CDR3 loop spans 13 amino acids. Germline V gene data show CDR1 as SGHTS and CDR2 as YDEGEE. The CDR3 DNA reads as TGTGCCAGCAGCTTGGGCGCAAATCAGCCCCAGCATTTT. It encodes CASSLGANQPQHF.

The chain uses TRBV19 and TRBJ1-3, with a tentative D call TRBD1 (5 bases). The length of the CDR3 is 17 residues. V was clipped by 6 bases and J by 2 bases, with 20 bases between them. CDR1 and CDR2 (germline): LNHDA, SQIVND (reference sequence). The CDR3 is CASSKGNPTLAGNTIYF. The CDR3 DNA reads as TGTGCCAGTAGCAAGGGGAACCCCACTCTCGCTGGAAACACCATATATTTT. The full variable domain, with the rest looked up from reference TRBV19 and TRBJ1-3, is DGGITQSPKYLFRKEGQNVTLSCEQNLNHDAMYWYRQDPGQGLRLIYYSQIVNDFQKGDIAEGYSVSREKKESFPLTVTSAQKNPTAFYLCASSKGNPTLAGNTIYFGEGSWLTVV.

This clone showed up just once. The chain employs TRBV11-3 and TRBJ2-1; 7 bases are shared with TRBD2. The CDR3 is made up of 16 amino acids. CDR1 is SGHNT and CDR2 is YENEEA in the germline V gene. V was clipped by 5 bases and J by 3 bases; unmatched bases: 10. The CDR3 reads CASSDNLGDYYNEQFF. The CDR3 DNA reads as TGTGCCAGCAGCGATAATCTAGGGGACTACTACAATGAGCAGTTCTTC.

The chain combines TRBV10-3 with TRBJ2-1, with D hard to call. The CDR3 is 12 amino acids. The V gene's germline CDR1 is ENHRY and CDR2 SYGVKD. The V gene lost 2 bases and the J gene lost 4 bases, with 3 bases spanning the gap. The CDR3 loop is CAISEPYNEQFF. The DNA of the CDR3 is TGTGCCATCAGTGAGCCATACAATGAGCAGTTCTTC.

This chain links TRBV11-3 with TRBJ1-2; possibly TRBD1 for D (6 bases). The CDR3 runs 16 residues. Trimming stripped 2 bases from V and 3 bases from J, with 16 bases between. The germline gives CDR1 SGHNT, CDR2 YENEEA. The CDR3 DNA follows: TGTGCCAGCAGCTTAACGGGGGGCGTCGGTGACTATGGCTACACCTTC. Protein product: CASSLTGGVGDYGYTF.

CDR3 sequence: CASSYSFNGELFF. CDR3 nucleotide sequence: TGTGCCAGCAGTTACTCCTTTAACGGGGAGCTGTTTTTT. The gene calls are TRBV6-5 and TRBJ2-2; no clear D. Germline V gene lookup returns CDR1 MNHEY and CDR2 SVGAGI. This CDR3 is built from 13 residues. V lost 0 bases and J 7 bases, leaving 6 bases between the germline ends.

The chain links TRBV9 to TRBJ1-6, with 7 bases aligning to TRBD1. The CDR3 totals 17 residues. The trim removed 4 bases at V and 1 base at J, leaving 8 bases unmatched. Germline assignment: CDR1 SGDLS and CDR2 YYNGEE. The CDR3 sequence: CASSTEGGGSYNSPLHF. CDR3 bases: TGTGCCAGCAGCACCGAAGGGGGCGGTTCCTATAATTCACCCCTCCACTTT.